This T cell receptor beta chain was documented in a study of blood T cell repertoires in COVID-19. On the study more broadly: COVID-19 samples collected from the United States, Italy and Spain covered acute and convalescent phases.

The CDR3 sequence is 12 residues long. Germline CDR1 is MNHEY and CDR2 is SVGAGI. In the original analysis: Nucleated cell counts were estimated from reference gene primer amplification. Data came from immunoSEQ multiplex PCR; TCRdb stores just in-frame clones and leaves some out. V, J and clone size are those of that table, while D and trimming were read from the DNA. The sample includes around 120,000 clones, 90% of them seen just once. With respect to this clone: One end of the junction does not line up with germline, which may come from a read error.

The Seattle patients, enrolled during active infection, were followed longitudinally. This sequence joins TRBV6-5 and TRBJ1-5, with TRBD1 as a possible D gene (5 bases). The clonotype originates from a woman aged 60-75 years with COVID-19, enrolled during active disease. Sequenced input: peripheral blood. The DNA for the CDR3 is TGTGCGAGCAGACAGTTCAATCAGCCCCAGCATTTT. This translates into CASRQFNQPQHF.